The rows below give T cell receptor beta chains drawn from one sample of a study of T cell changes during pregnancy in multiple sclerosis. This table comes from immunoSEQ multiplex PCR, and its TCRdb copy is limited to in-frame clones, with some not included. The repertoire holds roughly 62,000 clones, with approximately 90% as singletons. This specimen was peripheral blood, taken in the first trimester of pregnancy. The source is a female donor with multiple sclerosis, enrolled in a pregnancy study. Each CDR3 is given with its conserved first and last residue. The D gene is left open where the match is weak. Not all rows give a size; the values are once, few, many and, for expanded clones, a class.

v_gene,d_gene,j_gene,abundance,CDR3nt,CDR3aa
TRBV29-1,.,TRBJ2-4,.,TGCAGCGTTGAGTTTTTTCGGGACACGGGCATTCAGTACTTC,CSVEFFRDTGIQYF
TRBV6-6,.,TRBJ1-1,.,TGTGCCAGCAGTTACTCGACTGCGCTGGCTTTCTTT,CASSYSTALAFF
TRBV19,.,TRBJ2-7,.,TGTGCCAGTAGTCCTGACAGCTGCGAGCAGTACTTC,CASSPDSCEQYF
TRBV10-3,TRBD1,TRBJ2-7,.,TGTGCCATCAGTGAGAAGGGGGCTGGTTACGAGCAGTACTTC,CAISEKGAGYEQYF
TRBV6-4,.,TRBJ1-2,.,TGTGCCAGCAGTGCCGAGGATCGGGGGGCGGTCGACTATGGCTACACCTTC,CASSAEDRGAVDYGYTF
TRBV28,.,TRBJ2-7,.,TGTGCCAGCAGGAGGGGACACGAAGGCTACGAGCAGTACTTC,CASRRGHEGYEQYF
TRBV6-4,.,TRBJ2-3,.,TGTGCCAGCAGTGACGATAACACGCCAGGTACGCAGTATTTT,CASSDDNTPGTQYF
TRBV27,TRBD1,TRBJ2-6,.,TGTGCCAGTGGGACAGGGGTCCTCTCTGGGGCCAACGTCCTGACTTTC,CASGTGVLSGANVLTF
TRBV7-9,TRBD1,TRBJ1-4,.,TGTGCCAGCAGCTTAGCGCGTGTACAGGGGCCAGGTGAAAAACTGTTTTTT,CASSLARVQGPGEKLFF
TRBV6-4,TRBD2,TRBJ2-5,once,TGTGCCAGCAGTGAATTGGCGGGGGACCAAGAGACCCAGTACTTC,CASSELAGDQETQYF
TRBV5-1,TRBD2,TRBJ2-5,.,TGCGCCAGCAGCTTGGGGGCCCGGGGAGCGGGAGCAGGTGAGACCCAGTACTTC,CASSLGARGAGAGETQYF
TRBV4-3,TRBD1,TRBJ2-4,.,TGCGCCAGCAGCCGGCAGGGGGAGGCCAAAAACATTCAGTACTTC,CASSRQGEAKNIQYF
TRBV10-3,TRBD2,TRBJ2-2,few,TGTGCCATCGGTCTAGCGGGGATGAACACCGGGGAGCTGTTTTTT,CAIGLAGMNTGELFF
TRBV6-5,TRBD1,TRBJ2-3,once,TGTGCCAGCAGCGGACAGGAACCCTTCACAGATACGCAGTATTTT,CASSGQEPFTDTQYF
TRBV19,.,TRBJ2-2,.,TGTGCCAGTAGCCAAATGGAGGGAGTGGCCGGGGAGCTGTTTTTT,CASSQMEGVAGELFF
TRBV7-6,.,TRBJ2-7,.,TGTGCCAGCAGCTTTACAGGGTTCGGGGAGCAGTACTTC,CASSFTGFGEQYF
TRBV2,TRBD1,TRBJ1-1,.,TGTGCCAGCAGCTCAGGGGGCGAGAACACTGAAGCTTTCTTT,CASSSGGENTEAFF
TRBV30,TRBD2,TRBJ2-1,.,TGTGCCTGGAGTACCCCCCTAGCGGGAGCCTACAATGAGCAGTTCTTC,CAWSTPLAGAYNEQFF
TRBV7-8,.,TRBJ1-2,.,TGTGCCAGCAGCTTAGTAGGAGGGACGGCCTATGGCTACACCTTC,CASSLVGGTAYGYTF
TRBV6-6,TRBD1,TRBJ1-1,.,TGTGCCAGCAGTTCTTTGTTCGGACAGGTGGTCACTGAAGCTTTCTTT,CASSSLFGQVVTEAFF
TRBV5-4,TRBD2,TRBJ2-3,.,TGTGCCAGCAGCTTGGATAGCAGGGAGGGTACGCAGTATTTT,CASSLDSREGTQYF
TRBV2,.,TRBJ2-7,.,TGTGCCAGCAGTGAGGTCAAGGCACGCCAGAGGAACGAGCAGTACTTC,CASSEVKARQRNEQYF
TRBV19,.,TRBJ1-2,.,TGTGCCAGTAGTATAATATCAGGTCCGAACTATGGCTACACCTTC,CASSIISGPNYGYTF
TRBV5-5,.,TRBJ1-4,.,TGTGCCAGCAACCCGGGTCTCGGACAGAGGGTGGATGAAAAACTGTTTTTT,CASNPGLGQRVDEKLFF
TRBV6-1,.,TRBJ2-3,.,TGTGCCAGCAGTGCGGACAGAGGGATCACAGATACGCAGTATTTT,CASSADRGITDTQYF
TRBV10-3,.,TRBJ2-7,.,TGTGCCATCAGTGAGTCGAGAGTCTCCTACGAGCAGTACTTC,CAISESRVSYEQYF
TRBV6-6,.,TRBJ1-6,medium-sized,TGTGCCAGCAGTTCGACAGAGAATTCACCCCTCCACTTT,CASSSTENSPLHF
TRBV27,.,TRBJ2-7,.,TGTGCCAGCAGTCTGACAGGTACCTACGAGCAGTACTTC,CASSLTGTYEQYF
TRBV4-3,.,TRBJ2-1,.,TGCGCCAGCAGCCAAGATGCCAACAGGGCACCATGGAATGAGCAGTTCTTC,CASSQDANRAPWNEQFF
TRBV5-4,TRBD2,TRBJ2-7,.,TGTGCCAGCAGCCTAGCGGGAGGGGGATCTCGGCGCGAGCAGTACTTC,CASSLAGGGSRREQYF
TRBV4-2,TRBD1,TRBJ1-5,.,TGTGCCAGCAGCCAAACCTCCGCAGGGGGGAGCAATCAGCCCCAGCATTTT,CASSQTSAGGSNQPQHF
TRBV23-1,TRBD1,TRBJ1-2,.,TGCGCCAGCAGTCGACCTTCCTTGACAGGGTATGAATGGCCGTCGGGGCGTAACTATGGCTACACCTTC,CASSRPSLTGYEWPSGRNYGYTF
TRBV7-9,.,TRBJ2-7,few,TGTGCCAGCAGTTACGCCCAGGACGAGCAGTACTTC,CASSYAQDEQYF
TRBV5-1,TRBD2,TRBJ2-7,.,TGCGCCAGCAGCTTGAGACCTACGCTAGCGGGGGTCCCGGCCTACGAGCAGTACTTC,CASSLRPTLAGVPAYEQYF
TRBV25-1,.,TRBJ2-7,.,TGTGCCAGCAGTCTAGGCAGGGGCACCCTCCGTTCCTACGAGCAGTACTTC,CASSLGRGTLRSYEQYF
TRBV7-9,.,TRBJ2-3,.,TGTGCCAGCAGCTTGGGAATGACAGGGACTAGCACAGATACGCAGTATTTT,CASSLGMTGTSTDTQYF
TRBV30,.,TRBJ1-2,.,TGTGCCTGGACCCCCCTGGAGACGGGAGGCTACACCTTC,CAWTPLETGGYTF